This passage covers 17 T cell receptor beta chains from one sample sequenced in a study of vaccination and CD4 T cells after COVID-19. Treatment denoted: roughly 11-day PBMC culture with coronavirus spike peptide pools or control peptides (ViraFEST assay). These TCRs' antigens remain unknown. Cultured CD4+ T-cell DNA underwent Oncomine TCR Beta short-read sequencing. MiXCR, run by TCRdb on the PCR reads, gives a single entry per CDR3 protein. The sample holds roughly 20,000 distinct CDR3 sequences; approximately 44% are singletons and the top ten take around 2.9%. Sequences were derived from CD4+ T cells from blood, cultured in vitro, sampled after SARS-CoV-2 vaccination. The receptors were sampled from a human donor who had recovered from COVID-19.

This chain uses TRBV6-1 with TRBJ1-2; 7 bases line up with TRBD1. The CDR3 loop spans 17 amino acids. V lost 2 bases and J lost 3; bases outside the gene matches: 12. CDR1 is MNHNS and CDR2 is SASEGT in the germline V gene. The CDR3 region has the DNA TGTGCCAGCAGTGAAATGAAGTGGGACAGAGTATACTATGGCTACACCTTC. Protein product: CASSEMKWDRVYYGYTF.

The chain links TRBV19 to TRBJ1-2, with D possibly TRBD1 on 6 matching bases. Per germline, CDR1 LNHDA and CDR2 SQIVND (reference sequence). The length of the CDR3 is 13 residues. Trimming took off 4 bases at V and 2 bases at J, with 8 bases between the two ends. The CDR3 here is CASSTQGNYGYTF. The DNA for the CDR3 is TGTGCCAGTAGTACCCAGGGGAACTATGGCTACACCTTC.

This clonotype was picked up a small number of times. This rearrangement joins TRBV5-6 to TRBJ2-7; no reliable D call. CDR1 and CDR2 from the germline V gene are SGHDT and YYEEEE. V was shortened by 6 bases and J by 10 bases, with 14 bases between the two germline ends. The CDR3 sequence is 11 residues long. The CDR3: CASTSAGAQYF. CDR3 nucleotide sequence: TGTGCCAGCACCTCTGCAGGAGCTCAGTACTTC.

The V call is TRBV20-1, the J call TRBJ1-1; 9 nucleotides align to TRBD1. Germline-derived CDR1 and CDR2 are DFQATT and SNEGSKA (reference sequence). The CDR3 contains 20 residues. V lost 5 bases, J lost 1 base, and 23 bases stayed unmatched. CDR3 nucleotides: TGCAGTGCTGGATTACAACCACCGGGACAGGGAAGAGGACGGAACACTGAAGCTTTCTTT. Protein: CSAGLQPPGQGRGRNTEAFF.

The chain carries TRBV20-1 and TRBJ1-5, with D unclear. The CDR3 is 11 residues long. Trimming left V 6 bases short and J 6 bases short, with 9 bases between. Per the germline V gene, CDR1 is DFQATT and CDR2 is SNEGSKA (reference sequence). CDR3 amino acids: CSALWGQPQHF. For the CDR3, the DNA is TGCAGTGCCCTGTGGGGTCAGCCCCAGCATTTT.

This clonotype was counted a few times. V usage is TRBV7-8 and J usage is TRBJ2-3, with a weak D call TRBD2 (5 bases). Germline V gives CDR1 SGHVS, CDR2 FQNEAQ. The CDR3 extends over 13 amino acids. With 5 bases removed from V and 8 bases from J, the gap between germline ends came to 14 bases. CDR3 sequence reads: CASSPQRSGTQYF. The CDR3 nucleotides read TGTGCCAGCAGCCCCCAGCGGTCCGGTACGCAGTATTTT.

This clonotype was observed a handful of times. This chain links TRBV20-1 with TRBJ1-1; 7 bases are a match to TRBD1. The CDR3 runs to 17 residues. V dropped 0 bases and J dropped 0; count of bases not matched to a gene: 10. Germline V gene data show CDR1 as DFQATT and CDR2 as SNEGSKA (reference sequence). CDR3 loop: CSARDSRRGRVNTEAFF. The DNA of the CDR3 is TGCAGTGCTAGAGATTCCCGCAGGGGGAGGGTGAACACTGAAGCTTTCTTT.

The V and J genes are TRBV20-1 and TRBJ2-5; D possibly corresponds to TRBD1 (5 bases). Trimming took 5 bases from V and 5 from J, leaving 9 bases between them. Germline CDR1 DFQATT, CDR2 SNEGSKA (reference sequence). This CDR3 has 11 residues. The CDR3 DNA follows: TGCAGTGCTCAAAAGGGGGAGACCCAGTACTTC. Encoded protein: CSAQKGETQYF.

This chain uses TRBV7-9 with TRBJ1-6; 7 nucleotides agree with TRBD1. The CDR3 runs 16 residues. The V segment lost 5 bases and the J segment 8 bases; nucleotides outside the gene matches: 12. The V gene's germline CDR1 is SEHNR and CDR2 FQNEAQ (reference sequence). The CDR3 protein is CASSPPGTAFYSPLHF. CDR3 in DNA: TGTGCCAGCAGCCCACCCGGGACAGCCTTTTATTCACCCCTCCACTTT.

This clonotype was counted a single time. V and J are TRBV6-5 and TRBJ2-7, with D hard to call. The CDR3 covers 12 residues. Trimming stripped 2 bases from V and 3 bases from J, with 5 bases between. In germline, CDR1 is MNHEY, CDR2 SVGAGI. The CDR3: CASSYRYYEQYF. The DNA of the CDR3 is TGTGCCAGCAGTTACCGATACTACGAGCAGTACTTC.

A single count supports this clonotype. The chain employs TRBV2 and TRBJ2-3; D remains unclear. The V end lost 1 base, the J end lost 10 bases, and 6 bases lay between the germline ends. This CDR3 contains 11 residues. Germline lookup yields CDR1 SNHLY and CDR2 FYNNEI. This chain's CDR3 is CASSEGGPQYF. CDR3 DNA: TGTGCCAGCAGTGAAGGTGGTCCGCAGTATTTT.

The chain carries TRBV28 and TRBJ1-5, with D unclear. CDR1 is MDHEN, CDR2 SYDVKM, per germline. This CDR3 is built from 16 residues. The V end was cut by 2 bases, the J end by 0 bases, with 11 bases between. The CDR3 sequence is CASSLRRNLSNQPQHF. CDR3 sequence (DNA): TGTGCCAGCAGTTTACGGAGGAATCTTAGCAATCAGCCCCAGCATTTT.

This clonotype showed up just a few times. This chain connects TRBV6-1 to TRBJ1-2, with D unresolved. V was clipped by 0 bases and J by 0 bases, with 11 bases between them. CDR1 MNHNS and CDR2 SASEGT come from the germline V gene. CDR3 length equals 16 residues. The CDR3 nucleotides read TGTGCCAGCAGTGAAGCAGCCAGGCCAGCTAACTATGGCTACACCTTC. This sequence encodes CASSEAARPANYGYTF.

This clonotype has more than one count but fewer than ten. The chain combines TRBV28 with TRBJ1-1, with D hard to call. The germline gives CDR1 MDHEN, CDR2 SYDVKM. The CDR3 has 12 residues. Trimming stripped 3 bases from V and 6 bases from J, with 8 bases between. The chain's CDR3 is CASSLGRAEAFF. DNA of the CDR3: TGTGCCAGCAGTTTGGGAAGGGCTGAAGCTTTCTTT.

J is TRBJ2-5 and V is TRBV19, with 8 bases aligning to TRBD1. This CDR3 contains 14 residues. Germline V gene sequence: CDR1 LNHDA, CDR2 SQIVND (reference sequence). V lost 5 bases and J lost 5; bases outside the gene matches: 7. CDR3 sequence (DNA): TGTGCCAGTAGTGTGGGACAGGCAGGCGAGACCCAGTACTTC. Protein product: CASSVGQAGETQYF.

The chain employs TRBV20-1 and TRBJ2-3, with 12 positions matching TRBD2. V was clipped by 4 bases and J by 4 bases; unmatched bases: 9. The CDR3 is made up of 16 amino acids. Germline CDR1 is DFQATT and CDR2 is SNEGSKA (reference sequence). CDR3 nucleotide sequence: TGCAGTGCTATTGATGCCCTAGCGGGAGGGTCAGATACGCAGTATTTT. It yields the protein CSAIDALAGGSDTQYF.

This rearrangement joins TRBV7-2 to TRBJ1-2, with 10 positions matching TRBD1. The CDR3 is made up of 14 amino acids. V lost 1 base and J lost 5; bases outside the gene matches: 1. Germline V gives CDR1 SGHTA, CDR2 FQGNSA. The CDR3 coding sequence is TGTGCCAGCAGCTTAGGGGGACAGGGGTATGGCTACACCTTC. Amino acid sequence: CASSLGGQGYGYTF. The full variable domain, its missing parts supplied by reference TRBV7-2 and TRBJ1-2, is GAGVSQSPSNKVTEKGKDVELRCDPISGHTALYWYRQSLGQGLEFLIYFQGNSAPDKSGLPSDRFSAERTGGSVSTLTIQRTQQEDSAVYLCASSLGGQGYGYTFGSGTRLTVV.